This is a list of T cell receptor beta chains from one sample in a study of lymphopenia after photon versus proton radiotherapy. The data were produced by immunoSEQ multiplex PCR, yet TCRdb's version contains in-frame clones alone and is incomplete. Found here are some 55,000 clones, 86% of them singletons; the top ten hold about 2%. This material consisted of peripheral blood, taken from a patient treated with photon-based radiotherapy. Every receptor here comes from a man aged 35 to 55 with gastric cancer. The CDR3 runs from the conserved cysteine through the conserved F or W. A D gene is named only where the DNA matches it firmly. Only part of the rows carry a size: once, few, many, or a class if the clone is expanded.

DNA,CDR3,V,D,size,J
TGTGCCAGCAGCCGTGGGGTGGGTCACGAGCAGTACTTC,CASSRGVGHEQYF,TRBV7-6,.,.,TRBJ2-7
TGTGCCAGCAGCCTTCGACAGGGGGCCGATTCACCCCTCCACTTT,CASSLRQGADSPLHF,TRBV4-2,TRBD1,few,TRBJ1-6
TGCGCCAGCAGCAGACCCGGGACGTCTCAGGTACTCAATGAGCAGTTCTTC,CASSRPGTSQVLNEQFF,TRBV5-1,.,.,TRBJ2-1
TGCAGCGGAGGACAGGGAAACACTGAAGCTTTCTTT,CSGGQGNTEAFF,TRBV29-1,TRBD1,.,TRBJ1-1
TGTGCCAGCACCCTAGGCCCAGTTTACAATGAGCAGTTCTTC,CASTLGPVYNEQFF,TRBV11-2,.,.,TRBJ2-1
TGCAGCGTTGGGCGACACCTTTCTAACTATGGCTACACCTTC,CSVGRHLSNYGYTF,TRBV29-1,.,.,TRBJ1-2
TGCGCCAGCAGCTTGGGGGCTAGCGGGGGCACAGATACGCAGTATTTT,CASSLGASGGTDTQYF,TRBV5-1,TRBD2,.,TRBJ2-3
TGTGCCAGCAGTGGGACGGGGGTTGAGACCCAGTACTTC,CASSGTGVETQYF,TRBV2,.,.,TRBJ2-5
TGTGCCAGCAGCATAGGTAGGAAGGGGGTCTCAAACTATGGCTACACCTTC,CASSIGRKGVSNYGYTF,TRBV11-2,.,.,TRBJ1-2
TGTGCCAGCCAAAGTGGGCAGGCAGACTATGGCTACACCTTC,CASQSGQADYGYTF,TRBV10-3,.,.,TRBJ1-2